Listed here are 26 T cell receptor beta chains from one sample, sequenced in a study of T cell responses to AZD1222 COVID-19 vaccine. The data were produced by immunoSEQ multiplex PCR, yet TCRdb's version contains in-frame clones alone and is incomplete. The table shows around 78,000 clones, with just over 90% occurring only once. The sequenced sample was peripheral blood, obtained on day 0 of MenACWY control vaccination. The receptors here all came from an adult in good health.

This clone came up once. V and J are TRBV6-2 or TRBV6-3 and TRBJ1-5, with D unresolved. V lost 2 bases and J 7 bases, leaving 6 bases between the germline ends. Germline loops: CDR1 MNHEY, CDR2 SVGEGT. This CDR3 has 12 amino acids. CDR3 protein: CASSYEVQPQHF. In nucleotides, the CDR3 is TGTGCCAGCAGTTACGAGGTCCAGCCCCAGCATTTT.

The chain is built from TRBV10-3 and TRBJ1-5; TRBD1 matches at 8 bases. CDR1 is ENHRY, CDR2 SYGVKD, per germline. The CDR3 extends over 14 amino acids. V gave up 9 bases and J gave up 2 bases; unmatched junction bases: 6. In DNA, the CDR3 is TGTGCCATAGGGACAGGAGGTGGCAATCAGCCCCAGCATTTT. It is translated as CAIGTGGGNQPQHF.

The V and J genes are TRBV30 and TRBJ1-1; D is uncertain. The CDR3 is 11 residues long. Trimming removed 2 bases from V and 4 bases from J, with 5 bases in between. Germline V gene data show CDR1 as GTSNPN and CDR2 as SVGIG (reference sequence). The CDR3 here is CAWSYVTEAFF. CDR3 DNA sequence: TGTGCCTGGAGTTATGTCACTGAAGCTTTCTTT.

This clone has just one count. V is TRBV6-5 and J is TRBJ1-1; D gene uncertain. The CDR3 runs to 11 residues. Trimming left V 5 bases short and J 6 bases short, with 7 bases between. Germline lookup yields CDR1 MNHEY and CDR2 SVGAGI. In DNA, the CDR3 is TGTGCCAGCAGTCTCCTATCTGAAGCTTTCTTT. Encoded protein: CASSLLSEAFF.

This rearrangement joins TRBV7-2 to TRBJ2-1, with 8 positions matching TRBD1. The CDR3 totals 13 residues. Trimming took 2 bases from V and 15 from J; bases not matched to a gene: 9. The germline V gene encodes CDR1 SGHTA and CDR2 FQGNSA. The CDR3 DNA reads TGTGCCAGCAGCTTAAGGCGGGACAGGCTCTGGTTCTTC. Translated, it gives CASSLRRDRLWFF.

This chain links TRBV9 with TRBJ2-1, with no clear D. This CDR3 comprises 11 residues. V was cut by 0 bases and J by 10 bases, with 5 bases left in between. CDR1 and CDR2 from the germline V gene are SGDLS and YYNGEE. CDR3 amino acids: CASSVGVEQFF. Written as DNA, the CDR3 is TGTGCCAGCAGCGTAGGAGTGGAGCAGTTCTTC.

The CDR3 reads CASSLVEGNSPLHF. The CDR3 DNA follows: TGTGCCAGCAGCTTAGTGGAGGGCAATTCACCCCTCCACTTT. The V and J genes are TRBV7-9 and TRBJ1-6, with D unclear. Germline CDR1 SEHNR, CDR2 FQNEAQ (reference sequence). V lost 1 base and J 7 bases, leaving 8 bases between the germline ends. The CDR3 has 14 amino acids.

This rearrangement joins TRBV7-9 to TRBJ2-1; tentatively, D is TRBD1 (6 bases). The CDR3 spans 11 residues. V was pared by 6 bases and J by 6 bases, with 6 bases between. Germline lookup yields CDR1 SEHNR and CDR2 FQNEAQ (reference sequence). As DNA, the CDR3 is TGTGCCAGCAGACAGGGCAATGAGCAGTTCTTC. Its protein product is CASRQGNEQFF.

The V call is TRBV14, the J call TRBJ2-1, with TRBD2 matching 13 bases. V trimming: 4 bases; J trimming: 8 bases; junction bases outside the gene matches: 5. The CDR3 runs 15 residues. Germline V gene sequence: CDR1 SGHDN, CDR2 FVKESK. The DNA of the CDR3 is TGTGCCAGCAGCCTAACTAGCGGGAGGGTGGATGAGCAGTTCTTC. As protein: CASSLTSGRVDEQFF.

The V gene is TRBV5-1, the J gene TRBJ1-6, with D perhaps matching TRBD1 (5 bases). The V end was cut by 4 bases, the J end by 4 bases, with 15 bases between. CDR3 length: 16 residues. Germline CDR1 and CDR2: SGHRS and YFSETQ. CDR3 region: CASSLGGTEYNSPLHF. Here the CDR3 DNA reads TGCGCCAGCAGCCTCGGGGGGACGGAGTATAATTCACCCCTCCACTTT.

V usage is TRBV14 and J usage is TRBJ2-3; no definite D call. Per the germline V gene, CDR1 is SGHDN and CDR2 is FVKESK. Trimming removed 1 base at V and 6 bases at J, with 11 bases between. CDR3 length equals 14 residues. CDR3 in amino acids: CASSQVPGVDTQYF. Here the CDR3 DNA reads TGTGCCAGCAGCCAAGTCCCCGGAGTGGATACGCAGTATTTT. The variable domain in full, completed from reference TRBV14 and TRBJ2-3, reads EAGVTQFPSHSVIEKGQTVTLRCDPISGHDNLYWYRRVMGKEIKFLLHFVKESKQDESGMPNNRFLAERTGGTYSTLKVQPAELEDSGVYFCASSQVPGVDTQYFGPGTRLTVL.

DNA for the CDR3: TGTGCCAGCAGTCCACGGACAGATAGCAATCAGCCCCAGCATTTT. Protein sequence: CASSPRTDSNQPQHF. The chain combines TRBV27 with TRBJ1-5; perhaps TRBD1 as D (6 bases). The CDR3 runs 15 residues. The V and J ends lost 5 bases and 0 bases respectively, with 11 bases between them. From germline, CDR1 is MNHEY and CDR2 SMNVEV (reference sequence).

The chain has TRBV4-3 and TRBJ1-6, with 12 bases aligning to TRBD1. The CDR3 contains 19 residues. Germline V CDR1 and CDR2: LGHNA, YSLEER. V shed 0 bases and J 7 bases; nucleotides not matched to a gene: 10. The CDR3 sequence: CASSQDPAGTGGSNSPLHF. The CDR3, as DNA: TGCGCCAGCAGCCAAGACCCCGCCGGGACAGGGGGCTCCAATTCACCCCTCCACTTT.

The chain combines TRBV30 with TRBJ2-1; D possibly corresponds to TRBD1 (6 bases). The CDR3 covers 14 residues. Trimming shortened V by 8 bases and J by 4 bases, and 18 bases separated the two germline ends. The germline CDR1 and CDR2 sequences are GTSNPN and SVGIG (reference sequence). CDR3 coding DNA: TGTGCCCGCAGCATGGGGGCTCGGTACAATGAGCAGTTCTTC. Its protein is CARSMGARYNEQFF. The entire variable domain, with the rest obtained from reference TRBV30 and TRBJ2-1, is as follows: SQTIHQWPATLVQPVGSPLSLECTVEGTSNPNLYWYRQAAGRGLQLLFYSVGIGQISSEVPQNLSASRPQDRQFILSSKKLLLSDSGFYLCARSMGARYNEQFFGPGTRLTVL.

The chain combines TRBV4-3 with TRBJ2-6; a possible D gene is TRBD2 (5 bases). Trimming took 3 bases from V and 4 from J, leaving 10 bases between them. The CDR3 runs 15 residues. Germline CDR1 is LGHNA and CDR2 is YSLEER. The chain's CDR3 is CASSQRVSGANVLTF. The CDR3 nucleotides are TGCGCCAGCAGCCAGAGGGTGTCCGGGGCCAACGTCCTGACTTTC.

The J gene is TRBJ2-7, the V gene TRBV6-5; the D call may be TRBD1 or TRBD2 (5 bases each). The V gene's germline CDR1 is MNHEY and CDR2 SVGAGI. V was clipped by 5 bases and J by 2 bases, with 10 bases between them. The CDR3 loop spans 13 amino acids. CDR3: CASSPGAPYEQYF. The DNA for the CDR3 is TGTGCCAGCAGTCCCGGGGCCCCCTACGAGCAGTACTTC.

This rearrangement joins TRBV18 to TRBJ1-2; D gene ambiguous. The germline V gene has CDR1 KGHSH and CDR2 LQKENI. This CDR3 has 19 amino acids. V lost 5 bases and J lost 1, with 26 bases in between. The DNA for the CDR3 is TGTGCCAGCTCATCTATTGAAATGAGCCGCCCCGATAGTAACTATGGCTACACCTTC. Protein: CASSSIEMSRPDSNYGYTF.

The chain couples TRBV28 to TRBJ1-2; 10 bases are a match to TRBD1. CDR1 and CDR2 (germline): MDHEN, SYDVKM. V lost 8 bases to trimming and J lost 0 bases; unmatched junction nucleotides: 3. CDR3 length: 14 residues. DNA for the CDR3: TGTGCCAGCGGTGGACAGGGGGCTAACTATGGCTACACCTTC. Residues: CASGGQGANYGYTF.

V and J are TRBV13 and TRBJ2-3, with D unresolved. This CDR3 spans 15 amino acids. With 3 bases removed from V and 2 bases from J, the gap between germline ends came to 12 bases. Germline V gene lookup returns CDR1 PRHDT and CDR2 FYEKMQ (reference sequence). CDR3 DNA sequence: TGTGCCAGCAGCTTGGGCCTCGAGGTCACAGATACGCAGTATTTT. It codes for CASSLGLEVTDTQYF.

The chain joins TRBV28 to TRBJ1-5, with D hard to call. V was trimmed by 3 bases and J by 7 bases, leaving 4 bases between them. CDR3 size: 11 residues. Looked up from germline, CDR1 is MDHEN and CDR2 is SYDVKM. In nucleotides, the CDR3 is TGTGCCAGCAGTTTTGGGCAGCCCCAGCATTTT. Its translation: CASSFGQPQHF.

The chain uses TRBV11-2 and TRBJ1-5; TRBD1 matches 8 bases. The CDR3 extends over 15 amino acids. Germline lookup yields CDR1 SGHAT and CDR2 FQNNGV. V lost 0 bases, J lost 4 bases, and 2 bases stayed unmatched. In DNA, the CDR3 is TGTGCCAGCAGCTTAGATGACAGGGGAAATCAGCCCCAGCATTTT. Protein sequence: CASSLDDRGNQPQHF.

The V and J genes are TRBV10-2 and TRBJ1-1, with TRBD1 identical over 8 bases. With 3 bases clipped from V and 5 bases from J, the junction kept 11 bases outside the gene matches. The CDR3 spans 16 residues. Germline values: CDR1 WSHSY, CDR2 SAAADI. Here the CDR3 DNA reads TGCGCCAGCAGTGAAGGACAGGGAGGATGGGAAACTGAAGCTTTCTTT. This codes for CASSEGQGGWETEAFF.

CDR3 bases: TGTGCCATCAGTGAGACTAACAGGGGTAGCAATCAGCCCCAGCATTTT. As protein: CAISETNRGSNQPQHF. The chain recombines TRBV10-3 with TRBJ1-5, with TRBD1 matching 7 bases. Germline V gene sequence: CDR1 ENHRY, CDR2 SYGVKD. With V trimmed by 2 bases and J by 0 bases, 4 bases remained unmatched. This CDR3 spans 16 amino acids.

J is TRBJ1-2 and V is TRBV15; D ambiguous. The CDR3 runs 15 residues. From germline, CDR1 is LNHNV and CDR2 YYDKDF (reference sequence). Trimming cost V 0 bases and J 6 bases, with 14 bases left between them. The CDR3 here is CATSRDKNAPDGYTF. CDR3 bases: TGTGCCACCAGCAGAGATAAGAACGCCCCGGATGGCTACACCTTC.

The chain employs TRBV27 and TRBJ2-1, with D unclear. CDR1 MNHEY and CDR2 SMNVEV come from the germline V gene (reference sequence). V lost 8 bases to trimming and J lost 9 bases, with 23 bases between them. This CDR3 spans 15 amino acids. CDR3 amino acids: CASPRQVGNVFEQFF. The CDR3 DNA follows: TGTGCCAGCCCTCGGCAGGTGGGGAATGTGTTTGAGCAGTTCTTC.

V gene TRBV28 combines with J gene TRBJ2-6; unclear D gene. The ends were cut back, 6 bases at V and 0 bases at J, with 6 bases in the middle. Per germline, CDR1 MDHEN and CDR2 SYDVKM. The CDR3 loop spans 14 amino acids. The CDR3 region has the DNA TGTGCCAGCAGCCCAGACTCTGGGGCCAACGTCCTGACTTTC. Protein product: CASSPDSGANVLTF.